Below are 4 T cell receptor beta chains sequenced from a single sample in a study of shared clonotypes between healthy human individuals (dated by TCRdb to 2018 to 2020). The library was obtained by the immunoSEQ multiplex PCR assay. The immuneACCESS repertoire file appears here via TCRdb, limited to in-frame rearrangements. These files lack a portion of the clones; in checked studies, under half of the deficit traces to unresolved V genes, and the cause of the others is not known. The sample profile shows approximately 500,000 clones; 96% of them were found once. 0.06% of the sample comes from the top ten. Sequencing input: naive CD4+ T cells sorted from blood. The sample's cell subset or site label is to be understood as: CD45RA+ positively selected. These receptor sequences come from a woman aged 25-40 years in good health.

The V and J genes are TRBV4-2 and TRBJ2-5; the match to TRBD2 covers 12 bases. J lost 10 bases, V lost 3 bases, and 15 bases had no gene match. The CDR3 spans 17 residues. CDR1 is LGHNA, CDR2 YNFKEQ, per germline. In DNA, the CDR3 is TGTGCCAGCAGCCAGAAACTGGGCGCTAGCGGGAGGGGGATCCAGTACTTC. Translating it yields CASSQKLGASGRGIQYF.

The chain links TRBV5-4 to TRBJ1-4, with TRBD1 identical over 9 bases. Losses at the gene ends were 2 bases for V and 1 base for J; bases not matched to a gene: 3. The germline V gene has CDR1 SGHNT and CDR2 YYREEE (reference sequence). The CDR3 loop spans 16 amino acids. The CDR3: CASSLQGARTNEKLFF. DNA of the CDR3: TGTGCCAGCAGCTTACAGGGGGCCCGAACTAATGAAAAACTGTTTTTT.

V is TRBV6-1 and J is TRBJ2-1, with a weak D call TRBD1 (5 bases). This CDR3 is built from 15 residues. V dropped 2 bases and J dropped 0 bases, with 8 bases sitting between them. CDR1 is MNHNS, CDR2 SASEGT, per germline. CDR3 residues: CASSEQGFSYNEQFF. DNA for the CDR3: TGTGCCAGCAGTGAACAGGGATTCTCCTACAATGAGCAGTTCTTC.

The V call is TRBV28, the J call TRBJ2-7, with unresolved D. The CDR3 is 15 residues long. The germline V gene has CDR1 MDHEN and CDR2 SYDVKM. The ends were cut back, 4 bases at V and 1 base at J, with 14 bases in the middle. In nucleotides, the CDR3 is TGTGCCAGCAGTTCCCCGGCTAGTCGTTCCTACGAGCAGTACTTC. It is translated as CASSSPASRSYEQYF. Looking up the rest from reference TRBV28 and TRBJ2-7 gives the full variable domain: DVKVTQSSRYLVKRTGEKVFLECVQDMDHENMFWYRQDPGLGLRLIYFSYDVKMKEKGDIPEGYSVSREKKERFSLILESASTNQTSMYLCASSSPASRSYEQYFGPGTRLTVT.